The rows below give T cell receptor beta chains drawn from one sample of a study of control samples from healthy donors and cancer patients. Assay used: immunoSEQ multiplex PCR; TCRdb lists only in-frame clones, some missing. The sample shows roughly 120,000 clones, approximately 89% of them seen only once. Material: blood. These receptors were collected from a woman aged 18-35 years in good health. The CDR3 runs from the conserved cysteine through the conserved F or W. A D gene is named only where the DNA matches it firmly. Rows give clone size only sometimes, using once, few, many, or a class for an expanded clone.

d_call	clone_size	v_call	j_call	cdr3_nt	cdr3_aa
.	.	TRBV6-5	TRBJ2-7	TGTGCCAGCAACCTAGGGTTCTACGAGCAGTACTTC	CASNLGFYEQYF
.	.	TRBV21-1	TRBJ2-7	TGTGCCAGCAGCACCCCGAGGGGACGGGACAGGGACGAGCAGTACTTC	CASSTPRGRDRDEQYF
TRBD1	.	TRBV30	TRBJ1-5	TGTGCCTGGAGTGTACGTTACAGGGGAGGTCAGCCCCAGCATTTT	CAWSVRYRGGQPQHF
.	.	TRBV28	TRBJ2-7	TGTGCCAGCAGTTTAGGGGGGGCTGGGTACGAGCAGTACTTC	CASSLGGAGYEQYF
.	.	TRBV6-2/TRBV6-3	TRBJ2-7	TGTGCCAGCAGTCCAATCGGACTATCCACCTACGAGCAGTACTTC	CASSPIGLSTYEQYF
TRBD1	.	TRBV29-1	TRBJ1-3	TGCAGCGTTCTCCGACAGGGGCGCTCTGGAAACACCATATATTTT	CSVLRQGRSGNTIYF
.	.	TRBV5-1	TRBJ2-7	TGCGCCAGCAGCTTCGGCTACGAGCAGTACTTC	CASSFGYEQYF
TRBD2	.	TRBV7-2	TRBJ2-7	TGTGCCAGCAGCTTAAGCCTAGCGGGAGTTAACGAGCAGTACTTC	CASSLSLAGVNEQYF
TRBD1	few	TRBV4-2	TRBJ1-5	TGTGCCAGCAGCCGCACAACAGGGGGCTATAGCAATCAGCCCCAGCATTTT	CASSRTTGGYSNQPQHF
.	once	TRBV7-8	TRBJ1-3	TGTGCCAGCAGCCAAAGTCGTTTAGGACAGACACCGTATTTT	CASSQSRLGQTPYF
TRBD1	.	TRBV7-9	TRBJ2-5	TGTGCCAGCAGCCCGACAGGGGGGGAGACCCAGTACTTC	CASSPTGGETQYF
.	.	TRBV4-3	TRBJ1-2	TGCGCCAGCAGCCAAGAGTACGCGCAAGCTGCTGGCTACACCTTC	CASSQEYAQAAGYTF
TRBD2	.	TRBV9	TRBJ2-5	TGTGCCAGCAGCGTAGAGCGGGGTTGGAGCCAAGAGACCCAGTACTTC	CASSVERGWSQETQYF
.	.	TRBV7-2	TRBJ2-3	TGTGCCAGCAGCTCCCCCCGCCGGGGTGGCAGGGATACGCAGTATTTT	CASSSPRRGGRDTQYF
.	.	TRBV25-1	TRBJ2-7	TGTGCCAGCAGTGGGCGGGACACTTCTTCCTACGAGCAGTACTTC	CASSGRDTSSYEQYF
.	.	TRBV23-1	TRBJ2-5	TGCGCCAGCAGTCAATCGTCGGAAAACCAAGAGACCCAGTACTTC	CASSQSSENQETQYF